This T cell receptor (beta chain) was documented in a study of T-cell memory formation after mild COVID-19. Germline V gene lookup returns CDR1 DFQATT and CDR2 SNEGSKA (reference sequence). Between the trimmed V and J ends, which lost 5 bases and 3 bases, there was a span of 12 bases. This CDR3 is 13 amino acids long. One entry per CDR3 protein results from TCRdb running MiXCR on the 5' RACE reads. The data show 450,000 to 650,000 distinct CDR3 sequences, 18% seen once. The sequenced material came from PBMCs or a T cell subset sorted from them (not recorded which). This clonotype originated in an adult woman who had mild COVID-19 (a few samples of this study predate the infection). Cell type and time point are not known. The chain combines TRBV20-1 with TRBJ2-3; D is undetermined. DNA of the CDR3: TGCAGTGCTCCTCCCCGGGTTACAGATACGCAGTATTTT. It specifies CSAPPRVTDTQYF.